Listed below are T cell receptor beta chains from one sample, sequenced in a study of human T cells and chemical hapten exposure. Each CDR3 protein gets one entry after TCRdb re-called the RACE reads with MiXCR. The table records more than 250,000 distinct CDR3 sequences, 7.5% to 9% of them present only once. The sample here was whole blood, taken in connection with sensitization to the hapten diphenylcyclopropenone (DPC). These receptors were taken from a man between 18 and 35 years old with alopecia areata. Some clones in this sample may be carry-over from other donors' samples. The CDR3 runs from the conserved cysteine through the conserved F or W. The D gene is left open where the match is weak. Clone size, where shown, is once, few, many, or a class for clones that have expanded.

j_call clone_size v_call d_call cdr3_aa cdr3_nt
TRBJ2-1 . TRBV9 TRBD2 CASSPQTSGVNNEQFF TGTGCCAGCAGCCCGCAGACTAGCGGGGTTAACAATGAGCAGTTCTTC
TRBJ2-5 few TRBV5-1 . CASSLTGSRETQYF TGCGCCAGCAGCTTGACAGGGAGCAGAGAGACCCAGTACTTC
TRBJ1-5 few TRBV28 . CASSPPGRNQPQHF TGTGCCAGCAGTCCCCCAGGGCGCAATCAGCCCCAGCATTTT
TRBJ2-5 few TRBV4-3 TRBD1 CASLPRDRGRRETQYF TGCGCCAGCCTCCCCCGGGACAGGGGGCGCCGGGAGACCCAGTACTTC
TRBJ2-2 many TRBV29-1 . CSVDSLNTGELFF TGCAGCGTTGATTCGCTGAACACCGGGGAGCTGTTTTTT
TRBJ1-5 many TRBV27 . CASSLVGPNNQPQHF TGTGCCAGCAGTTTAGTCGGACCGAACAATCAGCCCCAGCATTTT
TRBJ2-5 few TRBV12-3/TRBV12-4 TRBD1 CASRWTGGPYQETQYF TGTGCCAGCAGGTGGACAGGGGGGCCTTACCAAGAGACCCAGTACTTC
TRBJ2-1 few TRBV20-1 . CSARREGGYNEQFF TGCAGTGCTAGAAGGGAGGGGGGCTACAATGAGCAGTTCTTC
TRBJ1-1 few TRBV12-3/TRBV12-4 . CASSLGGAAEAFF TGTGCCAGCAGTTTAGGGGGGGCCGCTGAAGCTTTCTTT
TRBJ2-2 few TRBV4-2 . CASSQDGLSAGELFF TGTGCCAGCAGCCAAGACGGACTATCCGCCGGGGAGCTGTTTTTT
TRBJ1-2 many TRBV10-3 . CAISEGQGRRDYYGYTF TGTGCCATCAGTGAGGGGCAGGGGCGCCGAGACTACTATGGCTACACCTTC
TRBJ2-1 . TRBV10-3 TRBD2 CAISVLAGEGNEQFF TGTGCCATCAGTGTACTAGCGGGGGAGGGCAATGAGCAGTTCTTC
TRBJ1-1 few TRBV4-1 . CASSQVGGEAFF TGCGCCAGCAGCCAAGTTGGGGGAGAAGCTTTCTTT
TRBJ2-6 many TRBV4-3 . CASSQRVGGANVLTF TGCGCCAGCAGCCAAAGGGTGGGTGGGGCCAACGTCCTGACTTTC